Listed below are T cell receptor beta chains from one sample, sequenced in a study of T cell clonotyping in hematopoietic cell transplantation. The repertoire was sequenced with immunoSEQ multiplex PCR; TCRdb's copy has only in-frame clones and lacks some. The sample contains approximately 28,000 clones, roughly 84% of which appear only once. This specimen was peripheral blood mononuclear cells, taken before stem cell transplant. Receptor source: a woman aged 55-70 years with acute myeloid leukemia. Some clones in this sample may be carry-over from other donors' samples. Both conserved end residues are part of each CDR3. For some rows the clone size is stated as once, few or many, or as a class when expanded; others skip it.

.	TRBV19	TRBJ2-7	CASSILTDNSYEQYF
once	TRBV4-1	TRBJ1-5	CASSQGTGDSNQPQHF
.	TRBV19	TRBJ1-6	CASSKKTVTPPLHF
.	TRBV5-1	TRBJ2-5	CASSPGTGGGETQYF
.	TRBV7-3	TRBJ2-3	CASSLRRVTDTQYF
few	TRBV2	TRBJ2-7	CASTWGGIREQYF
.	TRBV27	TRBJ2-7	CASSLYRSSYEQYF
.	TRBV4-1	TRBJ2-4	CASSQWTDKNIQYF
.	TRBV9	TRBJ1-3	CASSPLGGGNTIYF
.	TRBV7-8	TRBJ2-7	CASSSDSRLGSISEQYF
.	TRBV15	TRBJ1-3	CATSRAGSGNTIYF
few	TRBV18	TRBJ2-7	CASSQGTSSYEQYF
.	TRBV7-2	TRBJ2-1	CASSLGVAYVEQFF
.	TRBV28	TRBJ1-2	CASRSDRGLYGYTF
.	TRBV2	TRBJ2-1	CASREQGDEQFF
once	TRBV28	TRBJ2-2	CASSAASGKDGELFF
.	TRBV28	TRBJ2-7	CASSLNLGQGTGEQYF
.	TRBV28	TRBJ2-7	CASSLFGTPPYEQYF
.	TRBV5-6	TRBJ2-7	CASSLEGLAGVQPF
.	TRBV11-2	TRBJ2-2	CASSLGLAGVVGELFF
.	TRBV5-1	TRBJ2-7	CASSSGQGGSYEQYF
few	TRBV28	TRBJ1-4	CASGGTGGYEKLFF
.	TRBV6-1	TRBJ2-7	CASSDPSPPYEQYF
.	TRBV7-7	TRBJ1-1	CASSPDGTANTEAFF
.	TRBV28	TRBJ1-2	CAFGAGSYGYTF
.	TRBV6-4	TRBJ2-1	CASSESGGAGNEQFF
.	TRBV19	TRBJ2-7	CASSPRTGGYEQYF
.	TRBV5-8	TRBJ2-3	CASSLAQGTDTQYF
.	TRBV6-5	TRBJ1-1	CASSYSGELNTEAFF
.	TRBV6-6	TRBJ1-3	CASSYSGSSGNTIYF
.	TRBV6-1	TRBJ2-5	CASSEELDSIETQYF
.	TRBV10-3	TRBJ2-6	CAITGNSGANVLTF
.	TRBV6-5	TRBJ1-1	CASSSQSRTQQSEAFF
.	TRBV7-2	TRBJ2-3	CASSFRLAGGPGDTQYF
.	TRBV25-1	TRBJ2-7	CASSRQVYEQYF
.	TRBV19	TRBJ2-7	CASSPRDGSYEQYF
.	TRBV29-1	TRBJ2-5	CSVEGGTGVVTQYF
.	TRBV27	TRBJ2-1	CASSLTGDNEQFF
.	TRBV4-1	TRBJ1-4	CASSQDDRATNEKLFF
.	TRBV4-3	TRBJ2-7	CASSQDLRGGTYEQYF
.	TRBV9	TRBJ2-1	CASSVGGGEYEQFF
.	TRBV5-4	TRBJ1-1	CATGHGVSAEAFF
.	TRBV21-1	TRBJ1-4	CASSKDRGLFF
few	TRBV6-5	TRBJ2-7	CASSSRTRQGWYEQYF
.	TRBV10-3	TRBJ1-5	CAIRGNSNQPQHF
.	TRBV29-1	TRBJ2-7	CSVRLGGYEQYF
.	TRBV5-1	TRBJ2-1	CASSLGLGTYNEQFF
.	TRBV7-2	TRBJ2-1	CASSLAGYEQFF
.	TRBV7-2	TRBJ2-7	CASSFSGFYEQYF
.	TRBV2	TRBJ2-3	CASSEGRLAGGYTQYF
once	TRBV4-1	TRBJ2-7	CASSQESGIGYEQYF
.	TRBV11-2	TRBJ1-1	CASSFADLLNTEAFF
.	TRBV27	TRBJ1-1	CASSLGVGRAEAFF
.	TRBV2	TRBJ2-5	CASTLTSGDQETQYF